This TCR beta chain was identified in a study of blood T cell repertoires in COVID-19. Study context: The cDNA or gDNA used as material had been derived from T cells, B-cell-depleted T cells, or PBMCs.

The V gene's germline CDR1 is SGHRS and CDR2 YFSETQ. Trimming took 6 bases from V and 3 from J, leaving 12 bases between them. There are 13 residues in the CDR3. The cohort comprised adults aged 18 to 89 years residing in approximately 25 US areas. Cohorts were determined from participant-reported clinical history. Study processing details: Using reference gene primer amplification, nucleated cell counts were estimated. Produced via immunoSEQ multiplex PCR; TCRdb's table is partial and in-frame only. V and J calls and clone size are given by that table; D and trimming were obtained from the DNA. Of 150,000 to 200,000 clones listed, 89% were seen once; the top ten hold roughly 0.82%.

Sample: PBMCs or T cells enriched from blood (not recorded which). The TCR sequence derives from a woman younger than 35 who had recovered from COVID-19. This rearrangement joins TRBV5-1 to TRBJ1-2; D is perhaps TRBD1 (5 bases). CDR3 DNA: TGCGCCAGCACCCTGGGCAGGGACTATGGCTACACCTTC. Its translation: CASTLGRDYGYTF.